These T cell receptor beta chains were read from a single sample in a study of T cell responses to AZD1222 COVID-19 vaccine. Some clones are missing from TCRdb's copy, which holds only in-frame ones; the method was immunoSEQ multiplex PCR. The sample has 100,000 to 150,000 clones; approximately 90% are singletons. The sample was peripheral blood, taken on day 0 of AZD1222 vaccination. The origin of the receptors is an adult in good health. CDR3s include the opening cysteine and the closing phenylalanine or tryptophan. Fields, in order: D gene, J gene, V gene, clone size, CDR3 protein, CDR3 DNA. The D gene is left open where the match is weak. Size is stated for part of the rows, as once, few or many counts, or as a class when the clone is expanded.

D gene: .; J gene: TRBJ1-5; V gene: TRBV4-2; clone size: .; CDR3 protein: CASSRTGEGYQPQHF; CDR3 DNA: TGTGCCAGCAGCCGTACTGGTGAGGGTTATCAGCCCCAGCATTTT
D gene: TRBD2; J gene: TRBJ2-1; V gene: TRBV4-2; clone size: .; CDR3 protein: CASSQVQREYSHNEQFF; CDR3 DNA: TGTGCCAGCAGCCAAGTCCAGCGGGAGTACTCTCACAATGAGCAGTTCTTC
D gene: .; J gene: TRBJ1-4; V gene: TRBV16; clone size: .; CDR3 protein: CASSQLAPVMKELFF; CDR3 DNA: TGTGCCAGCAGCCAATTGGCGCCAGTAATGAAAGAACTGTTTTTT
D gene: .; J gene: TRBJ1-5; V gene: TRBV27; clone size: .; CDR3 protein: CASSEWGYSNQPQHF; CDR3 DNA: TGTGCCAGCAGTGAATGGGGGTATAGCAATCAGCCCCAGCATTTT
D gene: .; J gene: TRBJ1-5; V gene: TRBV19; clone size: .; CDR3 protein: CASSIPQYGGARQPQHF; CDR3 DNA: TGTGCCAGTAGTATCCCCCAGTATGGGGGGGCGAGACAGCCCCAGCATTTT
D gene: .; J gene: TRBJ2-3; V gene: TRBV24-1; clone size: .; CDR3 protein: CATSGGTLKDTQYF; CDR3 DNA: TGTGCCACCAGTGGTGGGACTTTGAAAGATACGCAGTATTTT
D gene: .; J gene: TRBJ1-1; V gene: TRBV2; clone size: .; CDR3 protein: CASSEWGRDGEAFF; CDR3 DNA: TGTGCCAGCAGTGAATGGGGACGGGACGGTGAAGCTTTCTTT
D gene: .; J gene: TRBJ1-1; V gene: TRBV20-1; clone size: once; CDR3 protein: CSAPGRTEAFF; CDR3 DNA: TGCAGTGCTCCCGGCAGGACTGAAGCTTTCTTT
D gene: TRBD2; J gene: TRBJ2-1; V gene: TRBV3-1/TRBV3-2; clone size: .; CDR3 protein: CASSHLAGNINEQFF; CDR3 DNA: TGTGCCAGCAGCCACCTAGCGGGAAATATCAATGAGCAGTTCTTC
D gene: TRBD2; J gene: TRBJ2-1; V gene: TRBV30; clone size: .; CDR3 protein: CAWSEREYPPEQFF; CDR3 DNA: TGTGCCTGGAGTGAGCGGGAGTATCCCCCTGAGCAGTTCTTC
D gene: .; J gene: TRBJ2-7; V gene: TRBV6-5; clone size: .; CDR3 protein: CAKPLYREINEQYF; CDR3 DNA: TGTGCCAAACCCCTTTATCGGGAGATAAACGAGCAGTACTTC
D gene: .; J gene: TRBJ1-5; V gene: TRBV7-9; clone size: .; CDR3 protein: CATGRAGDQPQHF; CDR3 DNA: TGTGCCACAGGTCGGGCAGGAGATCAGCCCCAGCATTTT
D gene: TRBD2; J gene: TRBJ2-2; V gene: TRBV9; clone size: .; CDR3 protein: CASSFSGSVTGELFF; CDR3 DNA: TGTGCCAGCAGCTTTAGCGGGAGTGTCACCGGGGAGCTGTTTTTT
D gene: .; J gene: TRBJ1-1; V gene: TRBV11-2; clone size: .; CDR3 protein: CASSPSADTEAFF; CDR3 DNA: TGTGCCAGCAGCCCATCTGCGGACACTGAAGCTTTCTTT
D gene: TRBD2; J gene: TRBJ2-2; V gene: TRBV7-9; clone size: .; CDR3 protein: CASSLPPAGADTGELFF; CDR3 DNA: TGTGCCAGCAGCTTACCGCCAGCGGGAGCCGACACCGGGGAGCTGTTTTTT
D gene: .; J gene: TRBJ2-7; V gene: TRBV10-3; clone size: .; CDR3 protein: CAISESGRVDYEQYF; CDR3 DNA: TGTGCCATCAGTGAGTCGGGGCGGGTCGATTACGAGCAGTACTTC
D gene: TRBD2; J gene: TRBJ2-3; V gene: TRBV7-2; clone size: .; CDR3 protein: CASSFRTSGSNTQYF; CDR3 DNA: TGTGCCAGCAGCTTCCGGACTAGCGGGAGCAATACGCAGTATTTT
D gene: .; J gene: TRBJ1-1; V gene: TRBV6-5; clone size: .; CDR3 protein: CASSYSAGEWNTEAFF; CDR3 DNA: TGTGCCAGCAGTTACTCGGCAGGTGAATGGAACACTGAAGCTTTCTTT
D gene: TRBD1; J gene: TRBJ2-2; V gene: TRBV5-1; clone size: .; CDR3 protein: CASSLGTGGQSNTGELFF; CDR3 DNA: TGCGCCAGCAGCTTGGGGACAGGGGGTCAATCGAACACCGGGGAGCTGTTTTTT
D gene: TRBD1; J gene: TRBJ1-2; V gene: TRBV30; clone size: .; CDR3 protein: CACIRGGYGYTF; CDR3 DNA: TGTGCCTGTATCAGGGGGGGGTATGGCTACACCTTC
D gene: TRBD2; J gene: TRBJ2-7; V gene: TRBV11-2; clone size: .; CDR3 protein: CASSFGLAETYEQYF; CDR3 DNA: TGTGCCAGCAGCTTCGGGCTAGCGGAGACCTACGAGCAGTACTTC
D gene: .; J gene: TRBJ1-2; V gene: TRBV6-5; clone size: .; CDR3 protein: CASRTLGLISGYTF; CDR3 DNA: TGTGCCAGCAGAACCCTCGGATTGATCAGTGGCTACACCTTC
D gene: TRBD2; J gene: TRBJ2-5; V gene: TRBV5-1; clone size: .; CDR3 protein: CASSPATSGSSSLQETQYF; CDR3 DNA: TGCGCCAGCAGCCCCGCGACTAGCGGGAGCAGCTCGTTACAAGAGACCCAGTACTTC
D gene: .; J gene: TRBJ2-5; V gene: TRBV29-1; clone size: .; CDR3 protein: CSVERSGRETQYF; CDR3 DNA: TGCAGCGTTGAAAGGTCAGGGCGAGAGACCCAGTACTTC
D gene: .; J gene: TRBJ1-1; V gene: TRBV7-3; clone size: .; CDR3 protein: CASSFGRNTEAFF; CDR3 DNA: TGTGCCAGCAGCTTCGGACGGAACACTGAAGCTTTCTTT
D gene: TRBD1; J gene: TRBJ2-1; V gene: TRBV30; clone size: .; CDR3 protein: CAWSVGQGASEQFF; CDR3 DNA: TGTGCCTGGAGTGTGGGACAGGGGGCTAGTGAGCAGTTCTTC
D gene: TRBD2; J gene: TRBJ2-7; V gene: TRBV6-5; clone size: .; CDR3 protein: CASSLTGTSGYEQYF; CDR3 DNA: TGTGCCAGCAGTCTAACCGGGACTAGCGGCTACGAGCAGTACTTC
D gene: .; J gene: TRBJ1-2; V gene: TRBV28; clone size: .; CDR3 protein: CASSLLGRENYGYTF; CDR3 DNA: TGTGCCAGCAGTTTATTGGGCAGGGAAAACTATGGCTACACCTTC
D gene: .; J gene: TRBJ1-1; V gene: TRBV30; clone size: once; CDR3 protein: CAWVPPPGGNTEAFF; CDR3 DNA: TGTGCCTGGGTCCCACCTCCCGGGGGGAACACTGAAGCTTTCTTT
D gene: .; J gene: TRBJ2-2; V gene: TRBV6-4; clone size: .; CDR3 protein: CASSDSHEHTGELFF; CDR3 DNA: TGTGCCAGCAGTGACTCTCACGAACACACCGGGGAGCTGTTTTTT
D gene: TRBD1; J gene: TRBJ1-2; V gene: TRBV19; clone size: .; CDR3 protein: CASTHQPGGAGYTF; CDR3 DNA: TGTGCCAGTACCCACCAGCCAGGGGGCGCTGGCTACACCTTC
D gene: TRBD1; J gene: TRBJ2-7; V gene: TRBV7-6; clone size: .; CDR3 protein: CASSLGDRDPYEQYF; CDR3 DNA: TGTGCCAGCAGCTTAGGGGACAGGGACCCCTACGAGCAGTACTTC
D gene: .; J gene: TRBJ2-4; V gene: TRBV6-1; clone size: once; CDR3 protein: CASSEIYREGIQYF; CDR3 DNA: TGTGCCAGCAGTGAAATATACAGGGAGGGCATTCAGTACTTC
D gene: .; J gene: TRBJ2-2; V gene: TRBV7-3; clone size: .; CDR3 protein: CASSLMEGTGELFF; CDR3 DNA: TGTGCCAGCAGCTTAATGGAGGGAACCGGGGAGCTGTTTTTT
D gene: .; J gene: TRBJ1-3; V gene: TRBV6-1; clone size: .; CDR3 protein: CASSEAHGGSSGNTIYF; CDR3 DNA: TGTGCCAGCAGTGAAGCGCATGGGGGAAGCTCTGGAAACACCATATATTTT
D gene: .; J gene: TRBJ1-2; V gene: TRBV6-1; clone size: .; CDR3 protein: CASSEGGGYTF; CDR3 DNA: TGTGCCAGCAGTGAGGGGGGTGGCTACACCTTC
D gene: TRBD2; J gene: TRBJ2-5; V gene: TRBV10-3; clone size: once; CDR3 protein: CAISESKRDGETQYF; CDR3 DNA: TGTGCCATCAGTGAGTCGAAGCGGGACGGGGAGACCCAGTACTTC
D gene: .; J gene: TRBJ1-2; V gene: TRBV29-1; clone size: .; CDR3 protein: CSVGTAGYGYTF; CDR3 DNA: TGCAGCGTTGGGACAGCAGGCTATGGCTACACCTTC
D gene: TRBD2; J gene: TRBJ2-5; V gene: TRBV5-1; clone size: few; CDR3 protein: CASSSAGLAGVETQYF; CDR3 DNA: TGCGCCAGCAGCTCTGCCGGACTAGCGGGAGTGGAGACCCAGTACTTC
D gene: .; J gene: TRBJ1-2; V gene: TRBV18; clone size: .; CDR3 protein: CASSPSPSGRGRDYGYTF; CDR3 DNA: TGTGCCAGCTCACCAAGCCCGAGTGGTCGGGGGCGCGACTATGGCTACACCTTC
D gene: TRBD1; J gene: TRBJ2-2; V gene: TRBV3-1/TRBV3-2; clone size: .; CDR3 protein: CASSPNSGTGSTGELFF; CDR3 DNA: TGTGCCAGCAGCCCAAATTCCGGGACAGGGTCCACCGGGGAGCTGTTTTTT
D gene: TRBD2; J gene: TRBJ2-3; V gene: TRBV5-1; clone size: .; CDR3 protein: CASSLGAGPDTQYF; CDR3 DNA: TGCGCCAGCAGCTTGGGAGCGGGACCAGATACGCAGTATTTT
D gene: .; J gene: TRBJ1-5; V gene: TRBV6-2/TRBV6-3; clone size: .; CDR3 protein: CASSYSKQSSNQPQHF; CDR3 DNA: TGTGCCAGCAGTTACTCGAAACAGAGTAGCAATCAGCCCCAGCATTTT
D gene: TRBD1; J gene: TRBJ1-1; V gene: TRBV6-1; clone size: once; CDR3 protein: CASSEWTGEAFF; CDR3 DNA: TGTGCCAGCAGTGAATGGACAGGAGAAGCTTTCTTT
D gene: .; J gene: TRBJ2-6; V gene: TRBV27; clone size: .; CDR3 protein: CASSPRRHSGANVLTF; CDR3 DNA: TGTGCCAGCAGTCCCCGACGGCACTCTGGGGCCAACGTCCTGACTTTC
D gene: .; J gene: TRBJ1-2; V gene: TRBV7-9; clone size: .; CDR3 protein: CASSLQGGNPYGYTF; CDR3 DNA: TGTGCCAGCAGCTTACAGGGAGGTAATCCGTATGGCTACACCTTC
D gene: .; J gene: TRBJ1-2; V gene: TRBV7-8; clone size: .; CDR3 protein: CASSFSGYDGYTF; CDR3 DNA: TGTGCCAGCAGCTTCTCGGGATATGATGGCTACACCTTC
D gene: TRBD2; J gene: TRBJ2-1; V gene: TRBV7-9; clone size: .; CDR3 protein: CASRERHRTSGSVYNEQFF; CDR3 DNA: TGTGCCAGCAGAGAAAGACATAGGACTAGCGGGAGTGTCTACAATGAGCAGTTCTTC
D gene: .; J gene: TRBJ2-7; V gene: TRBV27; clone size: .; CDR3 protein: CASSTFGYEQYF; CDR3 DNA: TGTGCCAGCAGTACCTTCGGGTACGAGCAGTACTTC
D gene: .; J gene: TRBJ1-1; V gene: TRBV5-1; clone size: once; CDR3 protein: CASSWGRGRNTEAFF; CDR3 DNA: TGCGCCAGCAGCTGGGGGCGGGGAAGGAACACTGAAGCTTTCTTT
D gene: .; J gene: TRBJ2-1; V gene: TRBV6-5; clone size: once; CDR3 protein: CASSYRPNEQFF; CDR3 DNA: TGTGCCAGCAGTTACCGGCCGAATGAGCAGTTCTTC
D gene: TRBD1; J gene: TRBJ2-3; V gene: TRBV19; clone size: .; CDR3 protein: CASSPWTGDTDTQYF; CDR3 DNA: TGTGCCAGTAGCCCTTGGACAGGGGATACAGATACGCAGTATTTT
D gene: .; J gene: TRBJ1-3; V gene: TRBV7-9; clone size: .; CDR3 protein: CASSLGTVSGNTIYF; CDR3 DNA: TGTGCCAGCAGCCTTGGTACAGTATCTGGAAACACCATATATTTT
D gene: .; J gene: TRBJ1-2; V gene: TRBV28; clone size: .; CDR3 protein: CASSLDGAGSYGYTF; CDR3 DNA: TGTGCCAGCAGTTTGGATGGGGCTGGTAGCTATGGCTACACCTTC
D gene: TRBD2; J gene: TRBJ2-3; V gene: TRBV19; clone size: .; CDR3 protein: CASSMREGRKDTQYF; CDR3 DNA: TGTGCCAGTAGTATGCGGGAGGGCCGCAAAGATACGCAGTATTTT
D gene: .; J gene: TRBJ1-4; V gene: TRBV18; clone size: .; CDR3 protein: CASSRAGSATNEKLFF; CDR3 DNA: TGTGCCAGCTCACGGGCAGGATCAGCAACTAATGAAAAACTGTTTTTT
D gene: .; J gene: TRBJ1-3; V gene: TRBV4-1; clone size: .; CDR3 protein: CASSQDRGAGNTIYF; CDR3 DNA: TGCGCCAGCAGCCAAGATCGAGGGGCCGGAAACACCATATATTTT
D gene: .; J gene: TRBJ2-7; V gene: TRBV10-3; clone size: .; CDR3 protein: CAISEFAGSSYEQYF; CDR3 DNA: TGTGCCATCAGTGAGTTCGCGGGGAGCTCCTACGAGCAGTACTTC
D gene: .; J gene: TRBJ1-1; V gene: TRBV9; clone size: .; CDR3 protein: CASSVHREGTEAFF; CDR3 DNA: TGTGCCAGCAGCGTTCACAGGGAGGGAACTGAAGCTTTCTTT
D gene: .; J gene: TRBJ2-4; V gene: TRBV18; clone size: .; CDR3 protein: CASSRRPDIQYF; CDR3 DNA: TGTGCCAGCTCACGCCGACCGGACATTCAGTACTTC